Following are 18 T cell receptor beta chains from one sample sequenced in a study of blood T cell repertoires in COVID-19 (dated by TCRdb to 2018 to 2021). Receptor amplification or capture employed the immunoSEQ multiplex PCR assay. The source is immuneACCESS, and TCRdb retained only in-frame sequences with V and J called. Part of the clones is not carried over; for the studies checked, unresolved V genes explain less than half of this, and the remainder is unexplained. The sample table contains approximately 90,000 clones; only one count was recorded for nearly 90% of them. The top ten clones comprise under 10% of the sample. Sequences were obtained from peripheral blood. These receptors were taken from a man aged 50-60 years with acute or convalescent COVID-19.

The chain recombines TRBV6-5 with TRBJ1-6; 9 nucleotides agree with TRBD1. Trimming took 6 bases from V and 7 from J; bases not matched to a gene: 1. CDR3 length: 13 amino acids. Germline V CDR1 and CDR2: MNHEY, SVGAGI. The CDR3 DNA is TGTGCCAGCAGACAGGGGGCCAATTCACCCCTCCACTTT. It yields the protein CASRQGANSPLHF.

The V and J genes are TRBV10-3 and TRBJ2-7; 8 bases line up with TRBD1. Trimming at V came to 10 bases and at J to 6 bases, leaving 11 bases not matched to a gene. Germline V CDR1 and CDR2: ENHRY, SYGVKD. The CDR3 spans 13 residues. CDR3: CANGQGVGSEQYF. CDR3 DNA sequence: TGTGCCAACGGACAGGGCGTAGGGTCCGAGCAGTACTTC.

The chain links TRBV30 to TRBJ2-7, with a tentative D call TRBD1 (6 bases). The germline V gene has CDR1 GTSNPN and CDR2 SVGIG (reference sequence). V lost 2 bases to trimming and J lost 2 bases, with 10 bases between them. This CDR3 is built from 13 residues. The CDR3 loop is CAWSTGRTYEQYF. The CDR3 coding sequence is TGTGCCTGGAGTACAGGGCGAACCTACGAGCAGTACTTC. Together with reference TRBV30 and TRBJ2-7, the CDR3 gives the full variable domain: SQTIHQWPATLVQPVGSPLSLECTVEGTSNPNLYWYRQAAGRGLQLLFYSVGIGQISSEVPQNLSASRPQDRQFILSSKKLLLSDSGFYLCAWSTGRTYEQYFGPGTRLTVT.

This clone showed up just once. V and J are TRBV9 and TRBJ2-6, with D uncertain. Germline CDR1 and CDR2: SGDLS and YYNGEE. V lost 4 bases to trimming and J lost 4 bases, with 12 bases between them. The CDR3 is made up of 15 amino acids. CDR3 nucleotides: TGTGCCAGCAGCCCTCACGTTCAGGGGGCCAACGTCCTGACTTTC. Translating it yields CASSPHVQGANVLTF.

The V and J genes are TRBV12-5 and TRBJ1-5; TRBD1 aligns across 9 bases. With V trimmed by 0 bases and J by 1 base, 16 bases remained unmatched. CDR1 and CDR2 (germline): LGHNT, FRNRAP. The length of the CDR3 is 21 residues. CDR3 in DNA: TGTGCTAGTGGTTTGGTACCCTTTGGACAGGGGCACATCGGAAGCAATCAGCCCCAGCATTTT. Encoded protein: CASGLVPFGQGHIGSNQPQHF.

This clone was observed a handful of times. The chain has TRBV12-3 or TRBV12-4 and TRBJ2-2; 9 nucleotides match TRBD2. V shed 6 bases and J 6 bases; nucleotides not matched to a gene: 2. This CDR3 spans 13 amino acids. CDR3 nucleotides: TGTGCCAGCAGCAGACTAGCGGCCGGGGAGCTGTTTTTT. Protein sequence: CASSRLAAGELFF.

As DNA, the CDR3 is TGTGCCAGCAGTGAACTGGGACTGGCGTACGAGCAGTACTTC. Encoded protein: CASSELGLAYEQYF. The rearrangement uses TRBV2 and TRBJ2-7; TRBD2 is a possible D gene (6 bases). This CDR3 spans 14 amino acids. CDR1 is SNHLY and CDR2 is FYNNEI in the germline V gene. Trimming removed 2 bases at V and 4 bases at J, with 12 bases between.

The chain carries TRBV5-4 and TRBJ2-1; D ambiguous. Germline CDR1 SGHNT, CDR2 YYREEE (reference sequence). The CDR3 contains 12 residues. Trimming left V 4 bases short and J 6 bases short, with 8 bases between. CDR3 nucleotides: TGTGCCAGCAGCCAAGCTCGCAATGAGCAGTTCTTC. Protein sequence: CASSQARNEQFF.

The V call is TRBV28, the J call TRBJ2-1; tentative D call: TRBD2 (6 bases). Germline lookup yields CDR1 MDHEN and CDR2 SYDVKM. Trimming cost V 5 bases and J 6 bases, with 14 bases left between them. The CDR3 is made up of 14 amino acids. CDR3 DNA: TGTGCCAGCAGTCCGGGGGACTTAACCAATGAGCAGTTCTTC. Translating it yields CASSPGDLTNEQFF.

Comments on this clone: A read error may produce the germline difference seen at one junction end. The chain recombines TRBV30 with TRBJ1-2, with D perhaps matching TRBD1 (6 bases). Per the germline V gene, CDR1 is GTSNPN and CDR2 is SVGIG (reference sequence). This CDR3 comprises 12 residues. Here the CDR3 DNA reads TGTGCCTGGAGTGCGGCAAGGTCTAGACAGGAGTTC. It specifies CAWSAARSRQEF. The whole variable domain, remainder taken from reference TRBV30 and TRBJ1-2, is SQTIHQWPATLVQPVGSPLSLECTVEGTSNPNLYWYRQAAGRGLQLLFYSVGIGQISSEVPQNLSASRPQDRQFILSSKKLLLSDSGFYLCAWSAARSRQEFGSGTRLTVV.

The chain employs TRBV28 and TRBJ1-2; 8 positions agree with TRBD1. The CDR3 contains 14 residues. Germline CDR1 MDHEN, CDR2 SYDVKM. The junction had 6 bases not matched to a gene; V was cut back by 7 bases and J by 2 bases. This CDR3 reads CASTRQGWNYGYTF. The CDR3 DNA sequence: TGTGCCAGCACCCGACAGGGGTGGAACTATGGCTACACCTTC.

The rearrangement uses TRBV6-5 and TRBJ1-6, with 11 bases that match TRBD1. V was pared by 9 bases and J by 7 bases, with 8 bases of the junction left unmatched. CDR3 length: 15 amino acids. Germline loops: CDR1 MNHEY, CDR2 SVGAGI. This chain's CDR3 is CASTQDRGRNSPLHF. Written as DNA, the CDR3 is TGTGCCAGTACCCAGGACAGGGGGCGGAATTCACCCCTCCACTTT.

This clone was recorded once. J is TRBJ1-5 and V is TRBV2, with 7 bases lining up with TRBD1. Germline V gene lookup returns CDR1 SNHLY and CDR2 FYNNEI. This CDR3 is 13 amino acids long. V lost 4 bases and J lost 6; bases outside the gene matches: 3. CDR3 sequence: CASSGDSPQPQHF. In nucleotides, the CDR3 is TGTGCCAGCAGTGGGGACAGCCCTCAGCCCCAGCATTTT.

The gene calls are TRBV18 and TRBJ1-3; 7 bases are shared with TRBD1. Per germline, CDR1 KGHSH and CDR2 LQKENI. V lost 3 bases and J lost 7; bases outside the gene matches: 9. There are 15 residues in the CDR3. CDR3 residues: CASSPPGTARNTIYF. CDR3 coding DNA: TGTGCCAGCTCACCCCCCGGGACAGCCCGCAACACCATATATTTT.

This clone was found a few times. The chain combines TRBV2 with TRBJ1-1; no clear D. CDR3 size: 13 residues. The germline gives CDR1 SNHLY, CDR2 FYNNEI. Deletions cut 8 bases from V and 5 bases from J, with 15 bases between. CDR3 DNA sequence: TGTGCCAGCTCCGACCCGGGAGTAACTGAAGCTTTCTTT. This codes for CASSDPGVTEAFF.

V and J are TRBV6-5 and TRBJ2-7; TRBD2 matches 11 bases. Per germline, CDR1 MNHEY and CDR2 SVGAGI. The CDR3 covers 15 residues. J gave up 1 base and V 5 bases, and 4 bases lay outside the gene matches. CDR3 protein: CASSPRTSGSYEQYV. The DNA for the CDR3 is TGTGCCAGCAGTCCACGGACTAGCGGGTCCTACGAGCAGTACGTC.

As DNA, the CDR3 is TGCAGTGCTAGTCGGGGGGGCGTTAAAGAGACCCAGTACTTC. Its translation: CSASRGGVKETQYF. This chain uses TRBV20-1 with TRBJ2-5; 8 positions match TRBD2. The length of the CDR3 is 14 residues. Looked up from germline, CDR1 is DFQATT and CDR2 is SNEGSKA (reference sequence). J was trimmed by 3 bases and V by 3 bases; bases with no gene match: 6.

The chain joins TRBV6-5 to TRBJ1-1; 8 positions agree with TRBD1. Germline CDR1 MNHEY, CDR2 SVGAGI. The CDR3 length is 14 residues. V gave up 6 bases and J gave up 6 bases; unmatched junction bases: 9. CDR3 in amino acids: CASSQVRGQAEAFF. The CDR3 DNA follows: TGTGCCAGCAGCCAGGTCAGGGGGCAGGCTGAAGCTTTCTTT.